The next 9 T cell receptor beta chains were all read from a single sample in a study of OX40 agonist ivuxolimab in advanced cancers. Profiled with immunoSEQ multiplex PCR; TCRdb holds only in-frame clones, not every one. The sample records some 65,000 clones, about 90% being singletons. This material consisted of CD4+ or CD8+ T cells sorted from blood, taken in a trial of the OX40 agonist ivuxolimab. These TCRs come from an adult with an advanced solid tumor such as melanoma, head and neck, liver or kidney cancer.

The CDR3 region is CSSIDRVHEQYF. The CDR3 coding sequence is TGCAGCAGTATAGACAGGGTTCACGAGCAGTACTTC. This rearrangement joins TRBV29-1 to TRBJ2-7; 7 bases fit TRBD1. Germline lookup yields CDR1 SQVTM and CDR2 ANQGSEA. The CDR3 has 12 residues. The junction had 9 bases not matched to a gene; V was cut back by 8 bases and J by 5 bases.

This rearrangement joins TRBV4-2 to TRBJ2-3; D may match TRBD1 or TRBD2 (5 bases each). The CDR3 is 15 amino acids. The V gene's germline CDR1 is LGHNA and CDR2 YNFKEQ. Between the trimmed V and J ends, which lost 1 base and 7 bases, there was a span of 15 bases. CDR3 nucleotides: TGTGCCAGCAGCCAAGTTACTGGGACGTGGAATACGCAGTATTTT. Translated, it gives CASSQVTGTWNTQYF.

This clone turned up a few times. V and J are TRBV18 and TRBJ1-3; D not certain. Germline CDR1 is KGHSH and CDR2 is LQKENI. The CDR3 loop spans 14 amino acids. Trimming shortened V by 0 bases and J by 5 bases, and 8 bases separated the two germline ends. This chain's CDR3 is CASSPPVGRNTIYF. DNA for the CDR3: TGTGCCAGCTCACCACCAGTGGGAAGAAACACCATATATTTT.

The chain's CDR3 is CASSQGTKSGNEQFF. The DNA of the CDR3 is TGTGCCAGCAGCCAAGGGACAAAAAGCGGGAATGAGCAGTTCTTC. The chain has TRBV14 and TRBJ2-1, with D maybe TRBD2 (6 bases). The CDR3 has 15 amino acids. Trimming stripped 1 base from V and 7 bases from J, with 14 bases between. Looked up from germline, CDR1 is SGHDN and CDR2 is FVKESK.

This rearrangement joins TRBV20-1 to TRBJ2-7, with no clear D. The CDR3 extends over 11 amino acids. Germline-derived CDR1 and CDR2 are DFQATT and SNEGSKA (reference sequence). V dropped 4 bases and J dropped 5 bases, with 9 bases sitting between them. For the CDR3, the DNA is TGCAGTGCTACGGACGGTAACGAGCAGTACTTC. The encoded protein is CSATDGNEQYF.

The genes are TRBV7-2 and TRBJ2-5, with D hard to call. V lost 1 base to trimming and J lost 5 bases, with 11 bases between them. Germline CDR1 SGHTA, CDR2 FQGNSA. This CDR3 region has 14 residues. The CDR3 protein is CASSLVALGETQYF. The CDR3 DNA follows: TGTGCCAGCAGCTTAGTAGCATTAGGCGAGACCCAGTACTTC.

The CDR3 sequence: CASSDLPGHSTQGTF. CDR3 DNA sequence: TGTGCCAGCAGCGACCTTCCGGGACACTCTACTCAGGGCACCTTC. J is TRBJ1-2 and V is TRBV7-2; tentatively, D is TRBD1 (6 bases). The CDR3 covers 15 residues. Trimming stripped 5 bases from V and 13 bases from J, with 26 bases between. Per the germline V gene, CDR1 is SGHTA and CDR2 is FQGNSA.

The V call is TRBV11-2, the J call TRBJ2-1; D possibly uses TRBD1 or TRBD2 (5 bases each). Germline lookup yields CDR1 SGHAT and CDR2 FQNNGV. Deletions cut 2 bases from V and 4 bases from J, with 15 bases between. CDR3 length: 16 residues. This CDR3 is CASSLFQGVIYNEQFF. The CDR3 bases are TGTGCCAGCAGCTTATTCCAGGGAGTAATTTACAATGAGCAGTTCTTC.

The V and J genes are TRBV25-1 and TRBJ1-2, with TRBD1 identical over 7 bases. Looked up from germline, CDR1 is MGHDK and CDR2 is SYGVNS. V lost 4 bases and J lost 6; bases outside the gene matches: 5. The CDR3 has 13 residues. This CDR3 reads CASSGQGLNGYTF. In nucleotides, the CDR3 is TGTGCCAGCAGTGGACAGGGCTTGAATGGCTACACCTTC.